The 2 T cell receptor beta chains below come from one sample, sequenced in a study of naive and memory T cell subsets. An equimolar mix of two oligonucleotides served as the beta constant-region primer for TRBC1 and TRBC2. Ligated cDNA was amplified by four rounds of PCR with nested alpha and beta constant-region primers and SP2. TCRdb independently ran MiXCR on the UMI-ligation and nested PCR reads; one entry per CDR3 protein. The sample yields around 160,000 distinct CDR3 sequences, about 23% seen once. Study-level findings and limits: Especially in CD8 cells, naive repertoires contained a few larger clonotypes, possibly CD45RA-re-expressing memory cells.

Their target antigens are unknown. Sample: naive CD4+ T cells from blood. The receptors come from a human donor in good health.

V and J are TRBV20-1 and TRBJ2-7; D possibly uses TRBD1 or TRBD2 (5 bases each). The CDR3 has 15 amino acids. Trimming stripped 3 bases from V and 2 bases from J, with 17 bases between. Germline CDR1 is DFQATT and CDR2 is SNEGSKA (reference sequence). CDR3: CSASGDGQTAYEQYF. In DNA, the CDR3 is TGCAGTGCTAGTGGGGACGGACAAACAGCCTACGAGCAGTACTTC.

A few counts support this clonotype. This sequence joins TRBV7-2 and TRBJ2-3; weak D call: TRBD2 (5 bases). V lost 4 bases, J lost 6 bases, and 11 bases lay in between. This CDR3 is 13 amino acids long. The germline gives CDR1 SGHTA, CDR2 FQGNSA. This CDR3 is CASSSGYGDTQYF. The CDR3 coding sequence is TGTGCCAGCAGCTCGGGGTACGGGGATACGCAGTATTTT. Full variable domain (missing parts from reference TRBV7-2 and TRBJ2-3): GAGVSQSPSNKVTEKGKDVELRCDPISGHTALYWYRQSLGQGLEFLIYFQGNSAPDKSGLPSDRFSAERTGGSVSTLTIQRTQQEDSAVYLCASSSGYGDTQYFGPGTRLTVL.